One T cell receptor beta chain is described in this entry. The antigen is undetermined. The sample originates from a study of cytomegalovirus exposure and HLA in healthy donors. With 60 Vbeta and 13 Jbeta primers, the PCR was carried out. Profiled with immunoSEQ multiplex PCR; TCRdb holds only in-frame clones, not every one. This sample yields over 150,000 clones, of which roughly 75% are seen a single time; more than 4.5% belongs to the top ten. The CDR3 totals 15 residues. Germline V lookup: CDR1 SGHRS, CDR2 YFSETQ. Trimming at V came to 3 bases and at J to 3 bases, leaving 9 bases not matched to a gene. Whole-study findings and limits: The study recorded over 150 TCR beta chains that were cytomegalovirus-associated.

This chain connects TRBV5-1 to TRBJ2-7; 7 bases align to TRBD1. This TCR came from a man aged 25 to 40 in good health and CMV-seropositive. The sequencing sample was made of PBMCs. CDR3 region: CASSSRPGTDYEQYF. The CDR3 DNA reads TGCGCCAGCAGCTCACGTCCCGGGACAGACTACGAGCAGTACTTC.